The rows below give T cell receptor beta chains drawn from one sample of a study of shared clonotypes between healthy human individuals. TCRdb keeps only in-frame clones here, not all; method: immunoSEQ multiplex PCR. Found here are around 95,000 clones, around half of them singletons; the top ten hold about 16%. The sample comprised PBMCs. These receptors were collected from a woman aged 40 to 49 in good health. Some clones in this sample may be carry-over from other donors' samples. Each CDR3 is given with its conserved first and last residue. A D gene is named only where the DNA matches it firmly. Clone size is given for some rows only: seen once, a few or many times, or a class if the clone is expanded.

J gene: TRBJ2-3
clone size: few
V gene: TRBV7-7
D gene: -
CDR3 DNA: TGTGCTAGCAGCTTAGGTGGTGGGGGTACGCAGTATTTT
CDR3 protein: CASSLGGGGTQYF

J gene: TRBJ2-7
clone size: -
V gene: TRBV7-9
D gene: TRBD2
CDR3 DNA: TGTGCCAGCAGCCGGATTAGCGGGAGCTCCTACGAGCAGTACTTC
CDR3 protein: CASSRISGSSYEQYF

J gene: TRBJ2-7
clone size: few
V gene: TRBV4-3
D gene: -
CDR3 DNA: TGCGCCAGCAGCCAAGACAGGGTTACCTACGAGCAGTACTTC
CDR3 protein: CASSQDRVTYEQYF

J gene: TRBJ2-5
clone size: -
V gene: TRBV29-1
D gene: -
CDR3 DNA: TGCAGCGTTGAAGATCAGTGTTTTACCTCCCCGGGAGTGTGGCAGTACTTC
CDR3 protein: CSVEDQCFTSPGVWQYF

J gene: TRBJ2-1
clone size: few
V gene: TRBV13
D gene: -
CDR3 DNA: TGTGCCAGCAGCTTACTAGTGAACAATGAGCAGTTCTTC
CDR3 protein: CASSLLVNNEQFF

J gene: TRBJ2-3
clone size: -
V gene: TRBV20-1
D gene: -
CDR3 DNA: TGCAGTGCCCATCGGGGGGATACGCAGTATTTT
CDR3 protein: CSAHRGDTQYF

J gene: TRBJ2-2
clone size: -
V gene: TRBV18
D gene: TRBD2
CDR3 DNA: TGTGCCAGCTCACCGGGACTAGGAACCGGGGAGCTGTTTTTT
CDR3 protein: CASSPGLGTGELFF

J gene: TRBJ2-7
clone size: -
V gene: TRBV4-1
D gene: -
CDR3 DNA: TGCGCCAGCAGCCAGATGACGGCCTCGTCCTACGAGCAGTACTTC
CDR3 protein: CASSQMTASSYEQYF

J gene: TRBJ2-3
clone size: -
V gene: TRBV7-2
D gene: -
CDR3 DNA: TGTGCCAGCAGCTTGAGTCGCGTGGGCCCCGATACGCAGTATTTT
CDR3 protein: CASSLSRVGPDTQYF

J gene: TRBJ2-7
clone size: many
V gene: TRBV2
D gene: -
CDR3 DNA: TGTGCCAGTAGACTAGTTTCCTACGAGCAGTACTTC
CDR3 protein: CASRLVSYEQYF

J gene: TRBJ2-7
clone size: many
V gene: TRBV5-6
D gene: TRBD2
CDR3 DNA: TGTGCCAGCAGCTCGCCACTAGCGGATTCCTACGAGCAGTACTTC
CDR3 protein: CASSSPLADSYEQYF

J gene: TRBJ2-1
clone size: -
V gene: TRBV4-3
D gene: TRBD2
CDR3 DNA: TGCGCCAGCAGCCAAGACGGAGCGGGAGTTAGTGAGCAGTTCTTC
CDR3 protein: CASSQDGAGVSEQFF

J gene: TRBJ1-5
clone size: -
V gene: TRBV2
D gene: -
CDR3 DNA: TGTGCCAGCAGTGAAGAGGGCAGGGCACCCCAGCATTTT
CDR3 protein: CASSEEGRAPQHF

J gene: TRBJ1-5
clone size: -
V gene: TRBV4-1
D gene: -
CDR3 DNA: TGCGCCAGCAGCCAAGATGGCTCCGGACAGAGACTCAATCAGCCCCAGCATTTT
CDR3 protein: CASSQDGSGQRLNQPQHF

J gene: TRBJ2-7
clone size: -
V gene: TRBV19
D gene: TRBD2
CDR3 DNA: TGTGCCAGTAGCCGTAGCGGGAGTGCCGAGCAGTACTTC
CDR3 protein: CASSRSGSAEQYF

J gene: TRBJ2-7
clone size: many
V gene: TRBV20-1
D gene: -
CDR3 DNA: TGCAGTGTTCGCATACGTCGGGAGCAGTACTTC
CDR3 protein: CSVRIRREQYF